A selection of T cell receptor beta chains follows, all from one sample in a study of cytomegalovirus exposure and HLA in healthy donors. The repertoire was sequenced with immunoSEQ multiplex PCR; TCRdb's copy has only in-frame clones and lacks some. The sample carries around 70,000 clones, around 95% recorded once. The specimen was PBMCs. These receptors all stem from a man aged 18-30 years in good health and CMV-seronegative. CDR3s include the opening cysteine and the closing phenylalanine or tryptophan. Fields, in order: D gene, J gene, V gene, clone size, CDR3 protein, CDR3 DNA. D genes are given only for firm matches. Clone size is not always given. Where it is, it says once, few, many or a class for expanded clones.

D: TRBD1; J: TRBJ1-2; V: TRBV30; size: NA; CDR3: CAWSQGAYGYTF; DNA: TGTGCCTGGAGTCAGGGGGCCTATGGCTACACCTTC
D: NA; J: TRBJ1-4; V: TRBV11-2; size: NA; CDR3: CASSSGEEKLFF; DNA: TGTGCCAGCAGCTCCGGTGAGGAAAAACTGTTTTTT
D: TRBD1; J: TRBJ1-1; V: TRBV19; size: NA; CDR3: CASRPGTGVNTEAFF; DNA: TGTGCCAGTAGACCTGGGACAGGGGTGAACACTGAAGCTTTCTTT
D: NA; J: TRBJ1-2; V: TRBV5-6; size: NA; CDR3: CASSLAAGINYGYTF; DNA: TGTGCCAGCAGCTTGGCGGCGGGCATAAACTATGGCTACACCTTC
D: TRBD2; J: TRBJ2-1; V: TRBV9; size: NA; CDR3: CASSVLGGTYNEQFF; DNA: TGTGCCAGCAGCGTACTCGGGGGGACCTACAATGAGCAGTTCTTC
D: NA; J: TRBJ1-1; V: TRBV30; size: NA; CDR3: CAWSVLGGRTEAFF; DNA: TGTGCCTGGAGTGTATTAGGGGGTCGGACTGAAGCTTTCTTT
D: TRBD2; J: TRBJ2-7; V: TRBV19; size: NA; CDR3: CAVGSGTAYEQYF; DNA: TGTGCCGTTGGGAGCGGGACCGCTTACGAGCAGTACTTC
D: TRBD2; J: TRBJ2-2; V: TRBV19; size: NA; CDR3: CASRPSGGAGELFF; DNA: TGTGCCAGTAGACCTAGCGGGGGGGCCGGGGAGCTGTTTTTT
D: NA; J: TRBJ2-7; V: TRBV7-2; size: NA; CDR3: CASSLVQFSYEQYF; DNA: TGTGCCAGCAGCTTAGTACAGTTCTCCTACGAGCAGTACTTC
D: TRBD1; J: TRBJ1-2; V: TRBV27; size: NA; CDR3: CATGPGQGMGRDGYTF; DNA: TGTGCCACCGGACCGGGACAGGGGATGGGGCGTGATGGCTACACCTTC
D: NA; J: TRBJ2-4; V: TRBV11-3; size: NA; CDR3: CARGGDIQYF; DNA: TGTGCCAGGGGCGGGGACATTCAGTACTTC
D: NA; J: TRBJ1-3; V: TRBV7-2; size: NA; CDR3: CASSMRSSGNTIYF; DNA: TGTGCCAGCAGCATGAGGAGCTCTGGAAACACCATATATTTT
D: NA; J: TRBJ1-1; V: TRBV19; size: NA; CDR3: CASTRDLRNTEAFF; DNA: TGTGCCAGTACCCGGGACTTGCGGAACACTGAAGCTTTCTTT
D: NA; J: TRBJ2-7; V: TRBV27; size: NA; CDR3: CASTFSSYEQYF; DNA: TGTGCCAGCACCTTCTCCTCCTACGAGCAGTACTTC
D: NA; J: TRBJ1-2; V: TRBV7-9; size: NA; CDR3: CASSATSTGAYDYTF; DNA: TGTGCCAGCAGCGCTACCTCGACAGGTGCATATGACTACACCTTC
D: TRBD1; J: TRBJ2-3; V: TRBV5-1; size: once; CDR3: CASSLIQGQGVDPTDTQYF; DNA: TGCGCCAGCAGCTTGATCCAGGGACAGGGTGTAGATCCCACAGATACGCAGTATTTT
D: NA; J: TRBJ1-1; V: TRBV7-8; size: NA; CDR3: CASSDPRANTEAFF; DNA: TGTGCCAGCAGCGACCCGCGGGCTAACACTGAAGCTTTCTTT
D: NA; J: TRBJ2-7; V: TRBV11-2; size: NA; CDR3: CASSLQGSYEQYF; DNA: TGTGCCAGCAGCTTACAGGGATCCTACGAGCAGTACTTC
D: NA; J: TRBJ1-2; V: TRBV19; size: NA; CDR3: CASRDGAGYTF; DNA: TGTGCCAGCAGGGATGGGGCGGGCTACACCTTC
D: TRBD1; J: TRBJ1-5; V: TRBV2; size: NA; CDR3: CASSERGVYRTGSNQPQHF; DNA: TGTGCCAGCAGTGAAAGGGGAGTTTATCGGACAGGTAGCAATCAGCCCCAGCATTTT